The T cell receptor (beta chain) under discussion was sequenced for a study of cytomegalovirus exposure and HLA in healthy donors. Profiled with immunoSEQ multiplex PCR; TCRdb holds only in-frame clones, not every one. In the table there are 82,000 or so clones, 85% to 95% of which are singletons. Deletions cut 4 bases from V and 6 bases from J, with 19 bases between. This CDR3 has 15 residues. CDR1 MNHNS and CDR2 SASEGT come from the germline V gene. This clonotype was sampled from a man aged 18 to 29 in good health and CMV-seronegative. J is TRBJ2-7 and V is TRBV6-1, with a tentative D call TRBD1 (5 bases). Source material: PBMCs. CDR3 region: CASSGGDRGLGEQYF. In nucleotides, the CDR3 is TGTGCCAGCAGTGGAGGAGACAGAGGCCTCGGCGAGCAGTACTTC.